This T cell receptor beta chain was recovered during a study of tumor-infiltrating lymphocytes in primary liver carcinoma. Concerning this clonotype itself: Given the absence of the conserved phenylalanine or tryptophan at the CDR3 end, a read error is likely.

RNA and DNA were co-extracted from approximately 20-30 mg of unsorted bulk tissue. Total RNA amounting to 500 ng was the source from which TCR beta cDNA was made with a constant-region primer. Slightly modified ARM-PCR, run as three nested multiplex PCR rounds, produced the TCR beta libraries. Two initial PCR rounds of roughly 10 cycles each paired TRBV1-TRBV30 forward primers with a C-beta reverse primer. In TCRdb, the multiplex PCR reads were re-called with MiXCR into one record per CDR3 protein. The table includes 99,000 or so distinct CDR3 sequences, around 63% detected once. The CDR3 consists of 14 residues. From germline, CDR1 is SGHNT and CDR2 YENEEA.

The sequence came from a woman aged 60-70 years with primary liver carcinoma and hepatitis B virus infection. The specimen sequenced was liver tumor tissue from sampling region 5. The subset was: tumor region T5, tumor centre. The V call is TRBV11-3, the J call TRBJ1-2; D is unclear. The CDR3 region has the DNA TGTGCCAGGAGCTTAGCGACGATTCTTGATGGCTACACCTTG. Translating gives CARSLATILDGYTL.